The 20 T cell receptor beta chains presented below share a single source sample, sequenced in a study of graft-versus-host responses after intestinal transplantation. The method was immunoSEQ multiplex PCR; TCRdb's version includes in-frame clones alone and lacks a portion of them. The table has tens of thousands of clones, roughly 95% seen once. Antigens of these TCRs are unknown. The source was unstimulated CD8+ T cells sorted from spleen or lymph node cells, collected before transplant. These receptors all stem from a human donor who was the organ donor for an intestinal transplant.

The CDR3 region has the DNA TGTGCCAGCAGCTCCACGGGAGTCGAGCAGTACTTC. Translating gives CASSSTGVEQYF. J is TRBJ2-7 and V is TRBV7-9, with a tentative D call TRBD2 (6 bases). Trimming took 4 bases from V and 6 from J, leaving 10 bases between them. The CDR3 loop spans 12 amino acids. Germline V gives CDR1 SEHNR, CDR2 FQNEAQ (reference sequence).

The chain is built from TRBV4-1 and TRBJ1-2; D is unresolved. CDR3 length equals 15 residues. Per the germline V gene, CDR1 is MGHRA and CDR2 is YSYEKL. V dropped 0 bases and J dropped 8 bases, with 16 bases sitting between them. CDR3 DNA: TGCGCCAGCAGCCAAGATCCTAAGGGTGTAGAAGGCTACACCTTC. It specifies CASSQDPKGVEGYTF.

The CDR3 region has the DNA TGTGCCAGCAGTGGAGGGGGGGTCCCCTCCTACGAGCAGTACTTC. Translation: CASSGGGVPSYEQYF. V and J are TRBV6-1 and TRBJ2-7; a weak D match, TRBD2 (7 bases). The CDR3 is made up of 15 amino acids. Germline values: CDR1 MNHNS, CDR2 SASEGT. The V end was cut by 4 bases, the J end by 0 bases, with 13 bases between.

V usage is TRBV5-4 and J usage is TRBJ1-1, with unresolved D. Germline CDR1 and CDR2: SGHNT and YYREEE (reference sequence). V lost 4 bases, J lost 1 base, and 8 bases lay in between. The CDR3 consists of 13 residues. This chain's CDR3 is CASSRWGNTEAFF. For the CDR3, the DNA is TGTGCCAGCAGCAGGTGGGGGAACACTGAAGCTTTCTTT.

The gene calls are TRBV7-8 and TRBJ1-1; perhaps TRBD1 as D (5 bases). The germline V gene has CDR1 SGHVS and CDR2 FQNEAQ. V lost 4 bases and J 4 bases, leaving 13 bases between the germline ends. The CDR3 is 14 amino acids. The CDR3 is CASSSTEGATEAFF. The DNA of the CDR3 is TGTGCCAGCAGCTCGACAGAAGGGGCCACTGAAGCTTTCTTT.

The V call is TRBV9, the J call TRBJ2-2; 7 nucleotides match TRBD2. With V trimmed by 0 bases and J by 6 bases, 8 bases remained unmatched. Germline assignment: CDR1 SGDLS and CDR2 YYNGEE. The CDR3 is made up of 16 amino acids. This CDR3 reads CASSVVGGESAGELFF. CDR3 sequence (DNA): TGTGCCAGCAGCGTAGTTGGGGGGGAGTCTGCCGGGGAGCTGTTTTTT.

There are a few counts of this clone. The chain couples TRBV7-2 to TRBJ2-7; D unclear. Germline V gene data show CDR1 as SGHTA and CDR2 as FQGNSA. V was shortened by 7 bases and J by 0 bases, with 4 bases between the two germline ends. The CDR3 loop spans 11 amino acids. CDR3 sequence reads: CASTSSYEQYF. Here the CDR3 DNA reads TGTGCCAGCACCTCCTCCTACGAGCAGTACTTC.

The chain uses TRBV5-6 and TRBJ1-1; TRBD1 is a possible D gene (6 bases). The length of the CDR3 is 14 residues. The V and J ends lost 4 bases and 7 bases respectively, with 17 bases between them. Looked up from germline, CDR1 is SGHDT and CDR2 is YYEEEE. CDR3 protein: CASSTRTEIGEAFF. Here the CDR3 DNA reads TGTGCCAGCAGCACCCGGACAGAGATAGGTGAAGCTTTCTTT.

The chain carries TRBV5-1 and TRBJ1-6, with 7 positions matching TRBD1. Trimming at V came to 4 bases and at J to 5 bases, leaving 9 bases not matched to a gene. The CDR3 loop spans 16 amino acids. The V gene's germline CDR1 is SGHRS and CDR2 YFSETQ. The CDR3 nucleotides are TGCGCCAGCAGCCTATCCGGGACAGCCAATAATTCACCCCTCCACTTT. The encoded protein is CASSLSGTANNSPLHF.

The chain combines TRBV30 with TRBJ2-7; D might be TRBD2 (5 bases). The germline V and J ends were trimmed by 0 bases and 3 bases, with 15 bases remaining between them. CDR3 length equals 15 residues. Germline V gene sequence: CDR1 GTSNPN, CDR2 SVGIG (reference sequence). CDR3 amino acids: CAWSVHLDLFYEQYF. The CDR3 region has the DNA TGTGCCTGGAGTGTACACCTGGACTTATTCTACGAGCAGTACTTC.

The rearrangement links TRBV5-6 to TRBJ2-3; 10 positions match TRBD2. V trimming: 4 bases; J trimming: 2 bases; junction bases outside the gene matches: 13. The CDR3 totals 18 residues. Germline loops: CDR1 SGHDT, CDR2 YYEEEE. The CDR3 DNA sequence: TGTGCCAGCAGCCGCCTAGCGGGGGCGCACTATCTCACAGATACGCAGTATTTT. Translated, it gives CASSRLAGAHYLTDTQYF.

This chain connects TRBV4-1 to TRBJ1-2, with 8 nucleotides matching TRBD1. With 0 bases clipped from V and 7 bases from J, the junction kept 10 bases outside the gene matches. CDR1 is MGHRA and CDR2 is YSYEKL in the germline V gene. There are 16 residues in the CDR3. The CDR3 here is CASSQDTGQEGSGYTF. Here the CDR3 DNA reads TGCGCCAGCAGCCAAGATACGGGACAGGAGGGGAGTGGCTACACCTTC.

The chain carries TRBV28 and TRBJ2-7; 7 bases line up with TRBD1. This CDR3 contains 14 residues. The J segment lost 1 base and the V segment lost 0 bases, leaving 0 bases of the junction unmatched. CDR1 and CDR2 (germline): MDHEN, SYDVKM. The CDR3, as DNA: TGTGCCAGCAGTTTATGGGACAGGTCCTACGAGCAGTACTTC. This sequence encodes CASSLWDRSYEQYF.

V usage is TRBV6-5 and J usage is TRBJ2-1; D ambiguous. The CDR3 length is 11 residues. Germline V gene lookup returns CDR1 MNHEY and CDR2 SVGAGI. V lost 6 bases to trimming and J lost 7 bases, with 7 bases between them. CDR3 nucleotide sequence: TGTGCCAGCAGGGGGAATAATGAGCAGTTCTTC. Translation gives CASRGNNEQFF.

V is TRBV28 and J is TRBJ2-7; D is undetermined. Germline V gene data show CDR1 as MDHEN and CDR2 as SYDVKM. V dropped 6 bases and J dropped 0 bases, with 9 bases sitting between them. The CDR3 length is 13 residues. In DNA form, the CDR3 reads TGTGCCAGCAGAGCAGGAACCTCCTACGAGCAGTACTTC. This gives the protein CASRAGTSYEQYF.

The chain combines TRBV7-9 with TRBJ2-7; D is ambiguous. The V gene's germline CDR1 is SEHNR and CDR2 FQNEAQ (reference sequence). The V gene lost 2 bases and the J gene lost 4 bases, with 6 bases spanning the gap. This CDR3 contains 12 residues. The DNA of the CDR3 is TGTGCCAGCAGCTTAACAGAGTACGAGCAGTACTTC. Residues: CASSLTEYEQYF. The full variable domain, its missing parts supplied by reference TRBV7-9 and TRBJ2-7, is DTGVSQNPRHKITKRGQNVTFRCDPISEHNRLYWYRQTLGQGPEFLTYFQNEAQLEKSRLLSDRFSAERPKGSFSTLEIQRTEQGDSAMYLCASSLTEYEQYFGPGTRLTVT.

The V and J genes are TRBV27 and TRBJ2-7; 7 nucleotides line up with TRBD2. The J segment lost 3 bases and the V segment lost 5 bases, leaving 10 bases of the junction unmatched. The germline V gene has CDR1 MNHEY and CDR2 SMNVEV (reference sequence). CDR3 length: 15 residues. The CDR3 sequence: CASSARAGVGYEQYF. The CDR3 DNA sequence: TGTGCCAGCAGTGCCCGGGCGGGGGTGGGCTACGAGCAGTACTTC.

The chain uses TRBV4-3 and TRBJ2-7; D ambiguous. V gave up 0 bases and J gave up 3 bases, with 9 bases separating them. Germline V gives CDR1 LGHNA, CDR2 YSLEER. This CDR3 has 14 amino acids. DNA of the CDR3: TGCGCCAGCAGCCAAGATGTCTCCGGCTACGAGCAGTACTTC. As protein: CASSQDVSGYEQYF.

The genes are TRBV7-8 and TRBJ2-1, with unresolved D. The V gene lost 2 bases and the J gene lost 7 bases, with 6 bases spanning the gap. CDR1 is SGHVS, CDR2 FQNEAQ, per germline. This CDR3 region has 12 residues. CDR3 loop: CASSLILNEQFF. DNA of the CDR3: TGTGCCAGCAGCTTAATTTTAAATGAGCAGTTCTTC.

This clone has a single count. V usage is TRBV29-1 and J usage is TRBJ1-3; D gene ambiguous. The CDR3 extends over 14 amino acids. In germline, CDR1 is SQVTM, CDR2 ANQGSEA. Trimming shortened V by 4 bases and J by 7 bases, and 17 bases separated the two germline ends. As DNA, the CDR3 is TGCAGCGTTGTAGTTGGGTTCAGTGGGAACACCATATATTTT. Its protein is CSVVVGFSGNTIYF.